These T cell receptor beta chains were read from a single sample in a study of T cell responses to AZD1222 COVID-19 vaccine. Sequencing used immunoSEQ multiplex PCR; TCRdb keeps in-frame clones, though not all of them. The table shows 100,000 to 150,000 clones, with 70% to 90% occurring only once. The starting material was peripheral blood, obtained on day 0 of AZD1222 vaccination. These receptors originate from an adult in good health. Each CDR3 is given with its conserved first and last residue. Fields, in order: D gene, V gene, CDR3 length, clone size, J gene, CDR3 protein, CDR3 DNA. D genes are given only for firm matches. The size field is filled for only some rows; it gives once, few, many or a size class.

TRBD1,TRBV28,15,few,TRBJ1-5,CASSFKQGPNQPQHF,TGTGCCAGCAGTTTTAAACAGGGGCCCAATCAGCCCCAGCATTTT
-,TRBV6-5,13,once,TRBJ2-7,CASGTTQAYEQYF,TGTGCCAGCGGGACGACACAGGCGTACGAGCAGTACTTC
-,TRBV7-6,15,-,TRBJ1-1,CASSLSAHMNTEAFF,TGTGCCAGCAGCTTAAGTGCTCACATGAACACTGAAGCTTTCTTT
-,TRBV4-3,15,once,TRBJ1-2,CASSQERGRETGYTF,TGCGCCAGCAGCCAAGAACGGGGCAGGGAAACGGGCTACACCTTC
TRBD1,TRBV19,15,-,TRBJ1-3,CASRKQGDFGNTIYF,TGTGCCAGTAGAAAGCAGGGGGACTTTGGAAACACCATATATTTT
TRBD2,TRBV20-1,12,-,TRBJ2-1,CSASGLANEQFF,TGCAGTGCTAGTGGACTAGCAAATGAGCAGTTCTTC
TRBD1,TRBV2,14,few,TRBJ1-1,CASFMGQGNTEAFF,TGTGCCAGCTTTATGGGACAGGGGAACACTGAAGCTTTCTTT
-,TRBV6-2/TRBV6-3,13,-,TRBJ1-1,CASSYKENTEAFF,TGTGCCAGCAGTTACAAGGAGAACACTGAAGCTTTCTTT
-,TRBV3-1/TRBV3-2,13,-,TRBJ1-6,CASSQGDGAPLHF,TGTGCCAGCAGCCAAGGGGACGGCGCACCCCTCCACTTT
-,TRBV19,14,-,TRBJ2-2,CASAGTANTGELFF,TGTGCCAGCGCAGGGACGGCGAACACCGGGGAGCTGTTTTTT
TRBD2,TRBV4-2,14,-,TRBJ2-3,CASSQDAGADTQYF,TGTGCCAGCAGCCAAGATGCGGGGGCAGATACGCAGTATTTT
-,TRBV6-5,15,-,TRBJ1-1,CASRADRRANTEAFF,TGTGCCAGCAGAGCCGACAGAAGGGCGAACACTGAAGCTTTCTTT
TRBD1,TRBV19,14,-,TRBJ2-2,CASHRDRVTGELFF,TGTGCCAGTCATCGGGACAGAGTCACCGGGGAGCTGTTTTTT
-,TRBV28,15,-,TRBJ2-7,CASSLTGGLEYEQYF,TGTGCCAGCAGTTTAACTGGGGGGCTAGAGTACGAGCAGTACTTC
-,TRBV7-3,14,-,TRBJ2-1,CASSLTGYAHEQFF,TGTGCCAGCAGCTTAACGGGCTACGCACATGAGCAGTTCTTC
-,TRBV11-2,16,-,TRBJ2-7,CASSRWGGGKTYEQYF,TGTGCCAGCAGCCGTTGGGGGGGCGGGAAGACCTACGAGCAGTACTTC
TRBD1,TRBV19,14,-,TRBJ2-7,CASTQGAGGYEQYF,TGTGCCAGTACGCAGGGGGCAGGCGGGTACGAGCAGTACTTC
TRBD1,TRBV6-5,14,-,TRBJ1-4,CASSYVQGDEKLFF,TGTGCCAGCAGTTACGTACAGGGGGATGAAAAACTGTTTTTT
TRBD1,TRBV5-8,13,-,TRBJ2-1,CASSRYRGNEQFF,TGTGCCAGCAGCAGATACAGGGGCAATGAGCAGTTCTTC
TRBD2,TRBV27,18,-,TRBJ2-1,CASSPTSGRAVPYNEQFF,TGTGCCAGCAGCCCGACTAGCGGGAGGGCAGTGCCCTACAATGAGCAGTTCTTC
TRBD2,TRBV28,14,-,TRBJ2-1,CASSPGLVALEQFF,TGTGCCAGCAGTCCGGGACTAGTTGCTCTTGAGCAGTTCTTC
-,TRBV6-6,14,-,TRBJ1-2,CASSYSTDYYGYTF,TGTGCCAGCAGTTACTCGACAGATTACTATGGCTACACCTTC
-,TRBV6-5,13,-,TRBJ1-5,CASSRQANQPQHF,TGTGCCAGCAGCCGACAGGCCAATCAGCCCCAGCATTTT
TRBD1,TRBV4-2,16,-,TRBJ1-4,CASSRPGQGNDEKLFF,TGTGCCAGCAGCCGCCCGGGACAGGGAAATGATGAAAAACTGTTTTTT
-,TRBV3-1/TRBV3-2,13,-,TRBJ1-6,CASSQDRGSPLHF,TGTGCCAGCAGCCAAGATAGGGGTTCACCCCTCCACTTT
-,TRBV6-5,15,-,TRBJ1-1,CASSYGRVLSTEAFF,TGTGCCAGCAGTTACGGGAGGGTTTTATCCACTGAAGCTTTCTTT
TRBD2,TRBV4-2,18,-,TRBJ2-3,CASSQVSSGSTWVDTQYF,TGTGCCAGCAGCCAAGTATCCAGCGGGAGTACCTGGGTAGATACGCAGTATTTT
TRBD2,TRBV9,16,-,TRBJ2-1,CASSVALAGENYGLIF,TGTGCCAGCAGCGTAGCTTTAGCGGGAGAAAACTACGGGTTGATCTTC
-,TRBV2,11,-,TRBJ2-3,CASSEGDTQYF,TGTGCCAGCAGTGAAGGAGATACGCAGTATTTT
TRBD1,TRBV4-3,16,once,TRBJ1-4,CASSQDHGTGTEKLFF,TGCGCCAGCAGCCAAGATCACGGGACAGGGACTGAAAAACTGTTTTTT
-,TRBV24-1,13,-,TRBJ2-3,CATSDGPSDTQYF,TGTGCCACCAGTGACGGCCCATCGGATACGCAGTATTTT
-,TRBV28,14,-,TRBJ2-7,CASSWGTVLYEQYF,TGTGCCAGCAGTTGGGGTACAGTCCTATACGAGCAGTACTTC
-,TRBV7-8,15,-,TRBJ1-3,CASSTYQGSGNTIYF,TGTGCCAGCAGCACCTACCAGGGATCCGGAAACACCATATATTTT
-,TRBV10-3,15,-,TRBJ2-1,CAIRSTGSSYNEQFF,TGTGCCATCAGGTCGACCGGGTCTTCTTACAATGAGCAGTTCTTC
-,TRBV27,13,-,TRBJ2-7,CASSLEGRYEQYF,TGTGCCAGCAGTTTAGAGGGACGCTACGAGCAGTACTTC
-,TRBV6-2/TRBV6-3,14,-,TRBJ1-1,CASSYEAGFTEAFF,TGTGCCAGCAGTTACGAGGCGGGATTCACTGAAGCTTTCTTT
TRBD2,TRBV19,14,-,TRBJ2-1,CASSRLAGAIGQFF,TGTGCCAGTAGTAGACTAGCGGGAGCTATAGGGCAGTTCTTC
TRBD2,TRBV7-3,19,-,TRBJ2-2,CASSRPSGTSGGNTGELFF,TGTGCCAGCAGCCGACCTTCCGGGACTAGCGGGGGAAACACCGGGGAGCTGTTTTTT
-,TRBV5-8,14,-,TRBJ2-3,CASSLASGVDTQYF,TGTGCCAGCAGCTTGGCGTCAGGGGTAGATACGCAGTATTTT
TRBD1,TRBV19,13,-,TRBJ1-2,CASRVGQGNGYTF,TGTGCCAGTAGGGTGGGACAGGGGAATGGCTACACCTTC
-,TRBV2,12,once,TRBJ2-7,CASRGSSYEQYF,TGTGCCAGCAGAGGGAGCTCCTACGAGCAGTACTTC
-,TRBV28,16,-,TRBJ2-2,CASSFNFKVNTGELFF,TGTGCCAGCAGTTTTAACTTCAAAGTGAACACCGGGGAGCTGTTTTTT
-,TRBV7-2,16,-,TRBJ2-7,CASSLAGSMSSYEQYF,TGTGCCAGCAGCTTAGCGGGGTCTATGAGCTCCTACGAGCAGTACTTC
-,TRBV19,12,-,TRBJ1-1,CASSLGNTEAFF,TGTGCCAGTTCTTTGGGGAACACTGAAGCTTTCTTT
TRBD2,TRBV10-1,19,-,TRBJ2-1,CASSESRSGRKGPFNEQFF,TGCGCCAGCAGTGAGTCGCGTAGCGGGAGGAAAGGTCCCTTCAATGAGCAGTTCTTC
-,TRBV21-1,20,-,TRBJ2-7,CASSKRLLAGGPSSSYEQYF,TGTGCCAGCAGCAAAAGGTTGCTAGCGGGAGGGCCCTCTAGCTCCTACGAGCAGTACTTC
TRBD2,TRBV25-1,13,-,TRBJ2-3,CASSLAGGDTQYF,TGTGCCAGCAGTTTAGCGGGAGGAGATACGCAGTATTTT
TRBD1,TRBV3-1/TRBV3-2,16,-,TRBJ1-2,CASSQDGQGNNYGYTF,TGTGCCAGCAGCCAAGACGGACAGGGAAATAACTATGGCTACACCTTC
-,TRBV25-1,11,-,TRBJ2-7,CATASGDEQYF,TGTGCCACGGCTTCGGGCGACGAGCAGTACTTC
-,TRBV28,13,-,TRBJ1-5,CASSERGIQPQHF,TGTGCCAGCTCCGAAAGGGGTATTCAGCCCCAGCATTTT